The 15 T cell receptor beta chains given below trace back to one sample, sequenced in a study of CD8+ T cells in alopecia areata. Stated treatment: oral pan-JAK inhibitor, 5-10 mg twice daily. Sequencing used cDNA as its template, made by extracting RNA and reverse transcribing it. Measured with immunoSEQ multiplex PCR; TCRdb has only the in-frame clones, and not every one. The sample holds some 44,000 clones, 92% seen once. Here the sequenced sample was CD8+ T cells sorted from blood, taken at week 24, from a patient treated with tofacitinib. The receptors stem from a human donor with alopecia areata.

The chain employs TRBV11-2 and TRBJ2-7; possible D gene TRBD2, 6 bases. The CDR3 has 14 amino acids. V was trimmed by 5 bases and J by 3 bases, leaving 14 bases between them. CDR1 SGHAT and CDR2 FQNNGV come from the germline V gene. CDR3 DNA sequence: TGTGCCAGCAGCCAGGAGGCGGGGAACTACGAGCAGTACTTC. It specifies CASSQEAGNYEQYF. The entire variable domain, with the rest obtained from reference TRBV11-2 and TRBJ2-7, is as follows: EAGVAQSPRYKIIEKRQSVAFWCNPISGHATLYWYQQILGQGPKLLIQFQNNGVVDDSQLPKDRFSAERLKGVDSTLKIQPAKLEDSAVYLCASSQEAGNYEQYFGPGTRLTVT.

The chain couples TRBV5-6 to TRBJ2-1; a possible D gene is TRBD1 (5 bases). The V end lost 6 bases, the J end lost 0 bases, and 13 bases lay between the germline ends. The germline gives CDR1 SGHDT, CDR2 YYEEEE. The CDR3 has 15 residues. The CDR3 spells CASTRQLSSYNEQFF. CDR3 DNA sequence: TGTGCCAGCACCCGACAGCTGAGCTCCTACAATGAGCAGTTCTTC.

The rearrangement joins TRBV5-4 to TRBJ1-2; possibly TRBD1 for D (5 bases). The CDR3 sequence is 14 residues long. Germline CDR1 SGHNT, CDR2 YYREEE (reference sequence). V was trimmed by 1 base and J by 5 bases, leaving 12 bases between them. This chain's CDR3 is CASSLSGSVYGYTF. The CDR3 DNA sequence: TGTGCCAGCAGCTTGTCAGGGAGTGTTTATGGCTACACCTTC.

V is TRBV27 and J is TRBJ2-4; the D is unclear. The CDR3 has 15 amino acids. Germline values: CDR1 MNHEY, CDR2 SMNVEV (reference sequence). Trimming took off 0 bases at V and 1 base at J, with 7 bases between the two ends. CDR3 amino acids: CASSLSWGAKNIQYF. The CDR3 DNA sequence: TGTGCCAGCAGTTTATCGTGGGGTGCCAAAAACATTCAGTACTTC.

This chain uses TRBV7-9 with TRBJ2-7; D may correspond to TRBD1 or TRBD2 (5 bases each). Germline V lookup: CDR1 SEHNR, CDR2 FQNEAQ (reference sequence). V was clipped by 4 bases and J by 0 bases, with 13 bases between them. CDR3 size: 15 residues. The CDR3 loop reads CASSSTGTGSYEQYF. CDR3 DNA sequence: TGTGCCAGCAGCTCGACCGGGACCGGCTCCTACGAGCAGTACTTC.

The chain couples TRBV6-5 to TRBJ1-2; the D gene is possibly TRBD1 (5 bases). V lost 2 bases and J lost 4, with 11 bases in between. Germline assignment: CDR1 MNHEY and CDR2 SVGAGI. The CDR3 covers 14 residues. CDR3 in amino acids: CASSYRGSLYGYTF. The CDR3 bases are TGTGCCAGCAGTTACAGGGGATCCCTCTATGGCTACACCTTC.

V is TRBV21-1 and J is TRBJ2-5; TRBD2, the table's D call, lacks a check against the DNA. TRBV21-1 corresponds to a pseudogene. The CDR3 has 14 residues. The CDR3 spells CASSQLAGEETQYF. In DNA form, the CDR3 reads TGTGCCAGCAGCCAACTAGCGGGGGAAGAGACCCAGTACTTC.

The J gene is TRBJ2-3, the V gene TRBV6-6, with D perhaps TRBD1 (6 bases). The CDR3 is 14 residues long. From germline, CDR1 is MNHNY and CDR2 SVGAGI (reference sequence). V was shortened by 2 bases and J by 6 bases, with 12 bases between the two germline ends. This CDR3 reads CASSYVGAPDTQYF. The DNA for the CDR3 is TGTGCCAGCAGTTACGTGGGGGCACCCGATACGCAGTATTTT.

In this sample, this clone turned up once. The same CDR3 arises from other DNA sequences in this sample as well. The rearrangement joins TRBV7-2 to TRBJ2-6; D is uncertain. Trimming shortened V by 7 bases and J by 3 bases, and 16 bases separated the two germline ends. Germline V gives CDR1 SGHTA, CDR2 FQGNSA. CDR3 size: 16 residues. CDR3 bases: TGTGCCAGCATCATCCCTCTAGGGTATGGGGCCAACGTCCTGACTTTC. This translates into CASIIPLGYGANVLTF.

This chain connects TRBV7-9 to TRBJ2-1, with 10 bases that match TRBD1. The CDR3 is 15 residues long. Germline V gives CDR1 SEHNR, CDR2 FQNEAQ (reference sequence). Trimming at V came to 1 base and at J to 7 bases, leaving 4 bases not matched to a gene. The CDR3 spells CASSLVPGQGNEQFF. The CDR3 DNA sequence: TGTGCCAGCAGCTTAGTACCGGGACAGGGGAATGAGCAGTTCTTC.

This clone was detected once. The chain uses TRBV7-2 and TRBJ1-1; a possible D gene is TRBD1 (5 bases). Per germline, CDR1 SGHTA and CDR2 FQGNSA. This CDR3 has 16 residues. Trimming took off 5 bases at V and 0 bases at J, with 16 bases between the two ends. The DNA of the CDR3 is TGTGCCAGCAGCCCTCTGTTTGGAGGGGTGAACACTGAAGCTTTCTTT. It specifies CASSPLFGGVNTEAFF.

This chain links TRBV27 with TRBJ2-3, with a weak D call TRBD2 (5 bases). The V end was cut by 5 bases, the J end by 5 bases, with 20 bases between. Germline assignment: CDR1 MNHEY and CDR2 SMNVEV (reference sequence). The CDR3 is 16 residues long. The CDR3 sequence is CASSLLGREYGDTQYF. The CDR3 DNA sequence: TGTGCCAGCAGTCTCCTAGGACGGGAATATGGAGATACGCAGTATTTT.

The table lists this clone with a count of one. The rearrangement links TRBV5-1 to TRBJ2-1; D not resolved. V was clipped by 0 bases and J by 11 bases, with 15 bases between them. Germline CDR1 reads SGHRS; CDR2 reads YFSETQ. This CDR3 has 14 residues. The CDR3 bases are TGCGCCAGCAGCTTGGATACAGCCGATGCGAAGCAGTTCTTC. Translating it yields CASSLDTADAKQFF. The full variable domain, rest sourced from reference TRBV5-1 and TRBJ2-1, is KAGVTQTPRYLIKTRGQQVTLSCSPISGHRSVSWYQQTPGQGLQFLFEYFSETQRNKGNFPGRFSGRQFSNSRSEMNVSTLELGDSALYLCASSLDTADAKQFFGPGTRLTVL.

A single count supports this clone. The J gene is TRBJ2-6, the V gene TRBV7-9; a weak D match, TRBD1 (6 bases). CDR1 is SEHNR, CDR2 FQNEAQ, per germline (reference sequence). Between the trimmed V and J ends, which lost 5 bases and 0 bases, there was a span of 11 bases. This CDR3 has 16 amino acids. CDR3 sequence reads: CASSHGQHSGANVLTF. CDR3 nucleotides: TGTGCCAGCAGCCATGGACAGCACTCTGGGGCCAACGTCCTGACTTTC.

This chain links TRBV7-9 with TRBJ2-1; D possibly corresponds to TRBD1 (6 bases). The CDR3 has 15 residues. Trimming removed 4 bases from V and 3 bases from J, with 13 bases in between. Germline CDR1 reads SEHNR; CDR2 reads FQNEAQ (reference sequence). CDR3 protein: CASSSRQEIYNEQFF. In DNA, the CDR3 is TGTGCCAGCAGCTCAAGACAGGAGATCTACAATGAGCAGTTCTTC.